The present T cell receptor beta chain was sequenced within a study of T cells in Graves' hyperthyroidism and ophthalmopathy. The study's findings and limits: Ophthalmopathy and stable hyperthyroidism were separated by a 13 V-J model.

Amplification targeted TCR beta CDR3 regions from RNA transcripts. A set of HTBI primers served as the primers for a first-round RT-PCR of the TCR CDR3. MiXCR, run by TCRdb on the multiplex PCR reads, gives a single entry per CDR3 protein. The sample lists some 560,000 distinct CDR3 sequences; around a sixth were seen once. V dropped 2 bases and J dropped 6 bases, with 10 bases sitting between them. There are 14 residues in the CDR3. Germline CDR1 and CDR2: SGHDN and FVKESK. In the case of this clonotype: Its cognate antigen is unknown.

This clonotype was obtained from a woman under 40 with Graves' hyperthyroidism. This rearrangement joins TRBV14 to TRBJ2-2; D is ambiguous. Sequencing was carried out using blood. CDR3 residues: CASSQPNLAGELFF. In DNA form, the CDR3 reads TGTGCCAGCAGCCAACCGAATTTAGCCGGGGAGCTGTTTTTT. Complete variable domain (other parts from reference TRBV14 and TRBJ2-2): EAGVTQFPSHSVIEKGQTVTLRCDPISGHDNLYWYRRVMGKEIKFLLHFVKESKQDESGMPNNRFLAERTGGTYSTLKVQPAELEDSGVYFCASSQPNLAGELFFGEGSRLTVL.